This T cell receptor beta chain was recovered during a study of blood T cells in healthy people across ages. Study-level findings and limits: Diversity figures based on one million T cells were deemed too low.

Trimming took off 6 bases at V and 6 bases at J, with 15 bases between the two ends. Germline loops: CDR1 MNHEY, CDR2 SMNVEV (reference sequence). CDR3 size: 13 residues. Then a second PCR, running roughly 7 to 11 cycles, was carried out with a sample-barcoded 5' primer and a J-beta primer mix. Each of the cDNA molecules was tagged by a template-switch adaptor with 12 random nucleotides. In TCRdb, the 5' RACE reads were re-called with MiXCR into one record per CDR3 protein. Counted here are about 1.8 million distinct CDR3 sequences, about 49% occurring once; the ten biggest clones make up approximately 2.1%. Points on this clonotype: The antigen is undetermined.

The TCR was taken from a woman aged 40 to 50 in good health. V gene TRBV27 combines with J gene TRBJ2-7; no firm D call. Sequencing input: blood. The CDR3 sequence is CASSLMAVAEQYF. In nucleotides, the CDR3 is TGTGCCAGCAGCCTTATGGCAGTAGCCGAGCAGTACTTC.